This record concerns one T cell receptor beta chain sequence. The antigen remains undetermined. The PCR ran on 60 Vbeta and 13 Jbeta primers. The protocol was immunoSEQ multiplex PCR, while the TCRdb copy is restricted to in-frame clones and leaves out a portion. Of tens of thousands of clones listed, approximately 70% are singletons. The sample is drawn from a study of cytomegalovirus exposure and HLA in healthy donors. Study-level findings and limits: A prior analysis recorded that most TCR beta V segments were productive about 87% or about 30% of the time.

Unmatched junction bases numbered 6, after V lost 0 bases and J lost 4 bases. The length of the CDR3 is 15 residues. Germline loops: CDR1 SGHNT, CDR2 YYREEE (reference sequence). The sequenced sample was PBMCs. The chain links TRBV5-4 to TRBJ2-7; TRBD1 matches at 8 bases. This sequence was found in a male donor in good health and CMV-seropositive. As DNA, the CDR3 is TGTGCCAGCAGCTTGGGGACAGGGCTGGAATACGAGCAGTACTTC. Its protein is CASSLGTGLEYEQYF.